These T cell receptor beta chains were read from a single sample in a study of T and B cells in COVID-19 patients. In TCRdb, the multiplex PCR reads were re-called with MiXCR into one record per CDR3 protein. In the table there are approximately 20,000 distinct CDR3 sequences, roughly 29% of which are singletons. Sequencing was performed on blood. These receptors all come from a human donor who had recovered from COVID-19. CDR3s include the opening cysteine and the closing phenylalanine or tryptophan. The order of the fields is clone size, V gene, CDR3 length, J gene, D gene, CDR3 protein, CDR3 DNA. A D gene is named only where the DNA matches it firmly. For some rows the clone size is stated as once, few or many, or as a class when expanded; others skip it.

abundance: few
v_gene: TRBV7-6
len: 15
j_gene: TRBJ2-5
d_gene: TRBD1
CDR3aa: CASSLDAGGVETQYF
CDR3nt: TGTGCCAGCAGCTTAGATGCAGGGGGCGTTGAGACCCAGTACTTC

abundance: NA
v_gene: TRBV20-1
len: 16
j_gene: TRBJ2-2
d_gene: NA
CDR3aa: CSARVPEDLNTGELFF
CDR3nt: TGCAGTGCTAGAGTCCCCGAGGACTTGAACACCGGGGAGCTGTTTTTT

abundance: NA
v_gene: TRBV19
len: 15
j_gene: TRBJ1-2
d_gene: TRBD1
CDR3aa: CASSPGTGGNYGYTF
CDR3nt: TGTGCCAGTAGTCCTGGGACAGGGGGCAACTATGGCTACACCTTC

abundance: few
v_gene: TRBV5-1
len: 17
j_gene: TRBJ2-1
d_gene: TRBD2
CDR3aa: CASSWTGTSLMYNEQFF
CDR3nt: TGCGCCAGCAGCTGGACCGGGACTAGCTTGATGTACAATGAGCAGTTCTTC

abundance: many
v_gene: TRBV30
len: 13
j_gene: TRBJ1-2
d_gene: NA
CDR3aa: CAWTIQLGSGYTF
CDR3nt: TGTGCCTGGACCATACAACTAGGATCCGGCTACACCTTC

abundance: NA
v_gene: TRBV6-1
len: 15
j_gene: TRBJ1-4
d_gene: NA
CDR3aa: CASSGALLGDEKLFF
CDR3nt: TGTGCCAGCAGTGGGGCCCTTCTGGGAGATGAAAAACTGTTTTTT

abundance: NA
v_gene: TRBV6-1
len: 13
j_gene: TRBJ2-3
d_gene: NA
CDR3aa: CASSDDSTDTQYF
CDR3nt: TGTGCCAGCAGTGACGACAGCACAGATACGCAGTATTTT

abundance: NA
v_gene: TRBV18
len: 14
j_gene: TRBJ2-1
d_gene: NA
CDR3aa: CASSPVTGTNEQFF
CDR3nt: TGTGCCAGCTCACCCGTTACAGGGACCAATGAGCAGTTCTTC

abundance: few
v_gene: TRBV27
len: 15
j_gene: TRBJ1-2
d_gene: TRBD1
CDR3aa: CASSSLGQGDNGYTF
CDR3nt: TGTGCCAGCAGTTCTCTAGGACAGGGGGACAATGGCTACACCTTC

abundance: few
v_gene: TRBV10-3
len: 13
j_gene: TRBJ2-1
d_gene: TRBD1
CDR3aa: CAINTGVGDEQFF
CDR3nt: TGTGCCATCAATACAGGGGTCGGGGATGAGCAGTTCTTC

abundance: few
v_gene: TRBV15
len: 16
j_gene: TRBJ1-4
d_gene: NA
CDR3aa: CATSPRAGVTNEKLFF
CDR3nt: TGTGCCACCAGCCCACGTGCGGGTGTAACTAATGAAAAACTGTTTTTT

abundance: few
v_gene: TRBV12-3/TRBV12-4
len: 11
j_gene: TRBJ1-2
d_gene: NA
CDR3aa: CASNPRDGYTF
CDR3nt: TGTGCCAGCAACCCCCGGGATGGCTACACCTTC

abundance: NA
v_gene: TRBV24-1
len: 16
j_gene: TRBJ2-3
d_gene: TRBD2
CDR3aa: CATSDRVAGSTDTQYF
CDR3nt: TGTGCCACCAGTGATAGGGTAGCGGGGAGCACAGATACGCAGTATTTT

abundance: few
v_gene: TRBV18
len: 12
j_gene: TRBJ2-5
d_gene: NA
CDR3aa: CASSPRRETQYF
CDR3nt: TGTGCCAGCTCACCTCGCCGGGAGACCCAGTACTTC

abundance: once
v_gene: TRBV10-3
len: 15
j_gene: TRBJ1-5
d_gene: NA
CDR3aa: CAISDTGPPRQPQHF
CDR3nt: TGTGCCATCAGTGACACAGGGCCCCCCCGTCAGCCCCAGCATTTT

abundance: NA
v_gene: TRBV30
len: 16
j_gene: TRBJ2-5
d_gene: NA
CDR3aa: CAWSVPRVEAGETQYF
CDR3nt: TGTGCCTGGAGTGTACCCCGGGTCGAGGCAGGGGAGACCCAGTACTTC

abundance: few
v_gene: TRBV6-5
len: 16
j_gene: TRBJ2-7
d_gene: TRBD1
CDR3aa: CASSYSGTGGWDEQYF
CDR3nt: TGTGCCAGCAGTTACTCGGGGACAGGGGGCTGGGACGAGCAGTACTTC

abundance: NA
v_gene: TRBV12-3/TRBV12-4
len: 12
j_gene: TRBJ1-1
d_gene: NA
CDR3aa: CASSFLGTEAFF
CDR3nt: TGTGCCAGCAGTTTTCTGGGGACTGAAGCTTTCTTT

abundance: medium-sized
v_gene: TRBV19
len: 14
j_gene: TRBJ2-7
d_gene: TRBD2
CDR3aa: CASSISGSIYEQYF
CDR3nt: TGTGCCAGTAGTATAAGCGGGAGTATTTACGAGCAGTACTTC

abundance: many
v_gene: TRBV5-4
len: 15
j_gene: TRBJ2-1
d_gene: TRBD1
CDR3aa: CASSLQGAGANEQFF
CDR3nt: TGTGCCAGCAGCTTACAGGGGGCCGGAGCTAATGAGCAGTTCTTC

abundance: NA
v_gene: TRBV12-3/TRBV12-4
len: 15
j_gene: TRBJ2-3
d_gene: TRBD1
CDR3aa: CASSSTGLGTDTQYF
CDR3nt: TGTGCCAGCAGTTCGACAGGGCTGGGCACAGATACGCAGTATTTT

abundance: NA
v_gene: TRBV6-5
len: 12
j_gene: TRBJ1-1
d_gene: NA
CDR3aa: CASSYVVPEAFF
CDR3nt: TGTGCCAGCAGTTACGTGGTTCCTGAAGCTTTCTTT

abundance: NA
v_gene: TRBV14
len: 14
j_gene: TRBJ1-6
d_gene: TRBD1
CDR3aa: CASSVHRGNSPLHF
CDR3nt: TGTGCCAGCAGCGTCCACAGGGGAAATTCACCCCTCCACTTT

abundance: few
v_gene: TRBV6-1
len: 14
j_gene: TRBJ2-7
d_gene: TRBD2
CDR3aa: CASSERGRAGEQYF
CDR3nt: TGTGCCAGCAGTGAACGGGGGAGGGCGGGGGAGCAGTACTTC

abundance: NA
v_gene: TRBV20-1
len: 14
j_gene: TRBJ2-1
d_gene: NA
CDR3aa: CSARVGNFYNEQFF
CDR3nt: TGCAGTGCTAGAGTGGGTAACTTCTACAATGAGCAGTTCTTC

abundance: few
v_gene: TRBV6-5
len: 15
j_gene: TRBJ2-7
d_gene: NA
CDR3aa: CASSYGPGSSYEQYF
CDR3nt: TGTGCCAGCAGTTATGGTCCTGGTAGCTCCTACGAGCAGTACTTC

abundance: many
v_gene: TRBV6-6
len: 16
j_gene: TRBJ2-2
d_gene: TRBD1
CDR3aa: CASTLPQGGNTGELFF
CDR3nt: TGTGCCAGCACCTTACCACAGGGGGGGAACACCGGGGAGCTGTTTTTT

abundance: medium-sized
v_gene: TRBV29-1
len: 15
j_gene: TRBJ1-1
d_gene: TRBD1
CDR3aa: CSVDGRWTGRTEAFF
CDR3nt: TGCAGCGTTGACGGGAGGTGGACAGGGAGGACTGAAGCTTTCTTT

abundance: many
v_gene: TRBV30
len: 13
j_gene: TRBJ2-1
d_gene: NA
CDR3aa: CAWRAGSYNEQFF
CDR3nt: TGTGCCTGGAGGGCAGGCTCCTACAATGAGCAGTTCTTC

abundance: medium-sized
v_gene: TRBV29-1
len: 14
j_gene: TRBJ2-7
d_gene: TRBD1
CDR3aa: CSVDVGTGGYEQYF
CDR3nt: TGCAGCGTGGACGTGGGGACAGGGGGTTACGAGCAGTACTTC

abundance: NA
v_gene: TRBV11-2
len: 14
j_gene: TRBJ2-7
d_gene: NA
CDR3aa: CASSLAATGYEQYF
CDR3nt: TGTGCCAGCAGCTTAGCCGCGACGGGTTACGAGCAGTACTTC

abundance: few
v_gene: TRBV7-9
len: 15
j_gene: TRBJ1-6
d_gene: TRBD1
CDR3aa: CASSSTGTANSPLHF
CDR3nt: TGTGCCAGCAGCTCCACCGGGACAGCAAATTCACCCCTCCACTTT

abundance: NA
v_gene: TRBV6-5
len: 15
j_gene: TRBJ2-7
d_gene: TRBD2
CDR3aa: CASSPGLAGVYEQYF
CDR3nt: TGTGCCAGCAGCCCAGGACTAGCGGGGGTGTACGAGCAGTACTTC

abundance: few
v_gene: TRBV19
len: 16
j_gene: TRBJ1-2
d_gene: NA
CDR3aa: CASSPTLGGRKSGYTF
CDR3nt: TGTGCCAGTAGTCCCACCCTGGGGGGGCGAAAGTCCGGCTACACCTTC

abundance: few
v_gene: TRBV13
len: 15
j_gene: TRBJ2-2
d_gene: TRBD1
CDR3aa: CASSWGQMETGELFF
CDR3nt: TGTGCCAGCAGCTGGGGACAGATGGAGACCGGGGAGCTGTTTTTT

abundance: medium-sized
v_gene: TRBV19
len: 17
j_gene: TRBJ2-1
d_gene: TRBD2
CDR3aa: CASSTPGTSGFGGEQFF
CDR3nt: TGTGCCAGTAGTACCCCCGGGACTAGCGGCTTCGGTGGTGAGCAGTTCTTC

abundance: NA
v_gene: TRBV5-6
len: 16
j_gene: TRBJ2-5
d_gene: TRBD2
CDR3aa: CASSAAGTSGQESQYF
CDR3nt: TGCGCCAGCAGCGCCGCCGGGACTAGCGGCCAAGAGTCCCAGTACTTC

abundance: NA
v_gene: TRBV6-5
len: 17
j_gene: TRBJ2-5
d_gene: TRBD1
CDR3aa: CASSRPKLDRHQETQYF
CDR3nt: TGTGCCAGCAGCCGCCCGAAACTGGACAGGCACCAAGAGACCCAGTACTTC

abundance: NA
v_gene: TRBV11-1
len: 11
j_gene: TRBJ2-7
d_gene: NA
CDR3aa: CASSLLGEQYF
CDR3nt: TGTGCCAGCAGCTTACTTGGCGAGCAGTACTTC

abundance: many
v_gene: TRBV5-4
len: 13
j_gene: TRBJ2-2
d_gene: NA
CDR3aa: CASSVQGAGELFF
CDR3nt: TGTGCCAGCAGCGTCCAGGGAGCCGGGGAGCTGTTTTTT

abundance: few
v_gene: TRBV6-5
len: 14
j_gene: TRBJ1-2
d_gene: NA
CDR3aa: CASSDAPRGYGYTF
CDR3nt: TGTGCCAGCAGTGACGCACCCCGGGGGTATGGCTACACCTTC

abundance: medium-sized
v_gene: TRBV15
len: 15
j_gene: TRBJ2-1
d_gene: TRBD1
CDR3aa: CATSRVRQGSNEQFF
CDR3nt: TGTGCCACCAGCAGAGTGCGACAGGGTTCGAATGAGCAGTTCTTC

abundance: few
v_gene: TRBV6-5
len: 16
j_gene: TRBJ1-4
d_gene: TRBD1
CDR3aa: CASSYSRGRSNEKLFF
CDR3nt: TGTGCCAGCAGTTACTCGAGGGGGCGAAGTAATGAAAAACTGTTTTTT

abundance: NA
v_gene: TRBV20-1
len: 15
j_gene: TRBJ2-7
d_gene: TRBD2
CDR3aa: CSAHRGLAGADEQYF
CDR3nt: TGCAGTGCCCACCGGGGACTAGCGGGAGCCGACGAGCAGTACTTC

abundance: medium-sized
v_gene: TRBV19
len: 16
j_gene: TRBJ2-3
d_gene: NA
CDR3aa: CASSMGQVRTTDTQYF
CDR3nt: TGTGCCAGTAGTATGGGCCAAGTCCGCACCACAGATACGCAGTATTTT

abundance: NA
v_gene: TRBV12-3/TRBV12-4
len: 15
j_gene: TRBJ2-7
d_gene: TRBD1
CDR3aa: CASSPRTGETYEQYF
CDR3nt: TGTGCCAGCAGTCCCCGGACAGGGGAAACCTACGAGCAGTACTTC

abundance: NA
v_gene: TRBV19
len: 15
j_gene: TRBJ1-5
d_gene: NA
CDR3aa: CASRPLAGNNQPQHF
CDR3nt: TGTGCCAGTAGGCCGCTTGCAGGGAACAATCAGCCCCAGCATTTT

abundance: few
v_gene: TRBV19
len: 15
j_gene: TRBJ2-7
d_gene: TRBD2
CDR3aa: CASSIDASGAGEQYF
CDR3nt: TGTGCCAGTAGTATAGATGCCAGCGGGGCGGGTGAGCAGTACTTC

abundance: many
v_gene: TRBV30
len: 18
j_gene: TRBJ2-3
d_gene: NA
CDR3aa: CAWSVSVVGLGVPDTQYF
CDR3nt: TGTGCCTGGAGTGTCTCCGTTGTGGGGCTAGGTGTTCCAGATACGCAGTATTTT

abundance: NA
v_gene: TRBV30
len: 11
j_gene: TRBJ1-2
d_gene: NA
CDR3aa: CAWSLSYGYTF
CDR3nt: TGTGCCTGGAGTCTTTCCTATGGCTACACCTTC

abundance: many
v_gene: TRBV30
len: 13
j_gene: TRBJ2-3
d_gene: NA
CDR3aa: CAWKQGRADTQYF
CDR3nt: TGTGCCTGGAAACAGGGGAGGGCAGATACGCAGTATTTT

abundance: NA
v_gene: TRBV5-1
len: 14
j_gene: TRBJ2-7
d_gene: NA
CDR3aa: CASSLVGLAYEQYF
CDR3nt: TGCGCCAGCAGCTTGGTGGGTTTAGCCTACGAGCAGTACTTC

abundance: few
v_gene: TRBV18
len: 15
j_gene: TRBJ2-2
d_gene: NA
CDR3aa: CASSLLGQNTGELFF
CDR3nt: TGTGCCAGCTCACTACTCGGCCAGAACACCGGGGAGCTGTTTTTT

abundance: few
v_gene: TRBV5-4
len: 16
j_gene: TRBJ2-1
d_gene: TRBD2
CDR3aa: CASSPTQRESQNEQFF
CDR3nt: TGTGCCAGCAGCCCTACCCAGCGGGAGTCGCAGAATGAGCAGTTCTTC

abundance: few
v_gene: TRBV6-5
len: 12
j_gene: TRBJ1-5
d_gene: NA
CDR3aa: CASNNVNQPQHF
CDR3nt: TGTGCCAGCAACAATGTCAATCAGCCCCAGCATTTT

abundance: few
v_gene: TRBV13
len: 15
j_gene: TRBJ2-5
d_gene: TRBD1
CDR3aa: CASSLRRQGEETQYF
CDR3nt: TGTGCCAGCAGCTTGCGGAGACAGGGAGAGGAGACCCAGTACTTC

abundance: few
v_gene: TRBV5-1
len: 15
j_gene: TRBJ1-2
d_gene: NA
CDR3aa: CASSFSEGDNYGYTF
CDR3nt: TGCGCCAGCAGCTTTTCAGAAGGGGATAACTATGGCTACACCTTC